Included here is one TCR beta chain sequence, with context. The antigen is undetermined. This record belongs to a study of T cells in Graves' hyperthyroidism and ophthalmopathy. Study-wide findings and caveats: Through a model of 13 V-J features, ophthalmopathy was separated from stable hyperthyroidism.

This CDR3 spans 13 amino acids. The V end was cut by 6 bases, the J end by 4 bases, with 15 bases between. CDR1 GTSNPN and CDR2 SVGIG come from the germline V gene (reference sequence). TCR beta CDR3 region amplification was performed from RNA transcripts. The HTBI primer set drove a first-round RT-PCR of the TCR CDR3. TCRdb fed the multiplex PCR reads into MiXCR, producing one record per CDR3 protein. The table includes approximately 570,000 distinct CDR3 sequences, less than 20% detected once. Sample: blood. This rearrangement joins TRBV30 to TRBJ1-2; no clear D gene. This clonotype was obtained from a man in his forties with Graves' ophthalmopathy. The CDR3 DNA is TGTGCCTGTCGGGCTCGAGCCGCCTATGGCTACACCTTC. Its protein product is CACRARAAYGYTF.